Below are 16 T cell receptor beta chains sequenced from a single sample in a study of identifying expanded T cells in peripheral blood. The method was immunoSEQ multiplex PCR; TCRdb's version includes in-frame clones alone and lacks a portion of them. Of under 70,000 clones listed, roughly 86% are singletons. The sequenced sample consisted of blood. The receptors were sampled from a person aged 18 to 69 in good health.

This chain links TRBV7-9 with TRBJ1-2, with D unclear. Looked up from germline, CDR1 is SEHNR and CDR2 is FQNEAQ (reference sequence). The length of the CDR3 is 15 residues. Trimming stripped 4 bases from V and 3 bases from J, with 15 bases between. The CDR3, as DNA: TGTGCCAGCAGCTACCTTGATGGAGCGGACTATGGCTACACCTTC. This encodes CASSYLDGADYGYTF.

The genes are TRBV5-1 and TRBJ1-1; no firm D call. CDR1 and CDR2 (germline): SGHRS, YFSETQ. Deletions cut 0 bases from V and 1 base from J, with 7 bases between. The CDR3 is 14 amino acids. The CDR3 region is CASSLAAGNTEAFF. The DNA of the CDR3 is TGCGCCAGCAGCTTGGCGGCGGGGAACACTGAAGCTTTCTTT.

This clone was detected a few times. The chain uses TRBV11-1 and TRBJ1-5, with 7 nucleotides matching TRBD1. Germline V CDR1 and CDR2: SGHAT, FQDESV (reference sequence). The CDR3 is 13 residues long. J gave up 4 bases and V 5 bases, and 2 bases lay outside the gene matches. CDR3 DNA: TGTGCCAGCAGCCAGGACAGGAATCAGCCCCAGCATTTT. Protein sequence: CASSQDRNQPQHF. Together with reference TRBV11-1 and TRBJ1-5, the CDR3 gives the full variable domain: EAEVAQSPRYKITEKSQAVAFWCDPISGHATLYWYRQILGQGPELLVQFQDESVVDDSQLPKDRFSAERLKGVDSTLKIQPAELGDSAMYLCASSQDRNQPQHFGDGTRLSIL.

This chain joins TRBV6-4 and TRBJ2-2; D remains ambiguous. Trimming took off 4 bases at V and 1 base at J, with 7 bases between the two ends. The CDR3 spans 14 residues. CDR1 is MRHNA and CDR2 is SNTAGT in the germline V gene. CDR3 DNA sequence: TGTGCCAGCAGTGCGGGTATGAACACCGGGGAGCTGTTTTTT. It yields the protein CASSAGMNTGELFF.

This chain links TRBV19 with TRBJ2-6; unclear D gene. The V end was cut by 10 bases, the J end by 0 bases, with 13 bases between. The CDR3 runs 15 residues. The germline V gene has CDR1 LNHDA and CDR2 SQIVND (reference sequence). CDR3 in DNA: TGTGCCACCTCGGACGGAATCTCTGGGGCCAACGTCCTGACTTTC. Its translation: CATSDGISGANVLTF.

The DNA of the CDR3 is TGTGCCAGCAGACATACACCCGACAGGAACACTGAAGCTTTCTTT. Protein sequence: CASRHTPDRNTEAFF. The chain uses TRBV28 and TRBJ1-1; D perhaps matches TRBD1 (5 bases). Germline V gene data show CDR1 as MDHEN and CDR2 as SYDVKM. The CDR3 consists of 15 residues. With 6 bases removed from V and 1 base from J, the gap between germline ends came to 15 bases.

This sequence joins TRBV27 and TRBJ2-7; TRBD2 agrees at 8 bases. CDR3 length: 15 amino acids. With 10 bases clipped from V and 1 base from J, the junction kept 12 bases outside the gene matches. Germline CDR1 and CDR2: MNHEY and SMNVEV (reference sequence). CDR3 DNA sequence: TGTGCCACTCACCGGGGGGGGCACGGGTCCTACGAGCAGTACTTC. Translated, it gives CATHRGGHGSYEQYF.

The chain has TRBV4-2 and TRBJ2-7; 10 nucleotides align to TRBD2. J lost 4 bases, V lost 4 bases, and 7 bases had no gene match. The CDR3 totals 15 residues. Per germline, CDR1 LGHNA and CDR2 YNFKEQ. Here the CDR3 DNA reads TGTGCCAGCAGCCTTTCTAGCGGGAGAGGGTACGAGCAGTACTTC. Translated, it gives CASSLSSGRGYEQYF.

The chain is built from TRBV6-4 and TRBJ2-1, with 10 bases fitting TRBD2. CDR3 size: 16 residues. Germline loops: CDR1 MRHNA, CDR2 SNTAGT. V lost 5 bases to trimming and J lost 7 bases; unmatched junction nucleotides: 11. The CDR3 nucleotides are TGTGCCAGCAGTCAGTCTAGCGGGAGTGGAAATAATGAGCAGTTCTTC. Residues: CASSQSSGSGNNEQFF.

V usage is TRBV2 and J usage is TRBJ1-3; D uncertain. CDR1 and CDR2 from the germline V gene are SNHLY and FYNNEI. Trimming left V 0 bases short and J 2 bases short, with 8 bases between. CDR3 length: 15 residues. This CDR3 reads CASSEAHGTGNTIYF. The CDR3 nucleotides read TGTGCCAGCAGTGAAGCGCACGGGACTGGAAACACCATATATTTT.

The rearrangement uses TRBV6-6 and TRBJ2-3; D not certain. The CDR3 contains 16 residues. The V end was cut by 6 bases, the J end by 1 base, with 17 bases between. Per the germline V gene, CDR1 is MNHNY and CDR2 is SVGAGI (reference sequence). The CDR3 DNA is TGTGCCAGCAGCTATAATACAGCGTTCGGCACAGATACGCAGTATTTT. This sequence encodes CASSYNTAFGTDTQYF.

The chain is built from TRBV4-3 and TRBJ2-5; D possibly corresponds to TRBD1 (6 bases). Looked up from germline, CDR1 is LGHNA and CDR2 is YSLEER. Trimming stripped 2 bases from V and 5 bases from J, with 12 bases between. The CDR3 is 14 amino acids. Here the CDR3 reads CASSQKGGRETQYF. The CDR3 DNA reads as TGCGCCAGCAGCCAAAAAGGGGGAAGGGAGACCCAGTACTTC.

This clone has a handful of counts. This rearrangement joins TRBV6-1 to TRBJ1-6, with D unresolved. Germline assignment: CDR1 MNHNS and CDR2 SASEGT. Trimming pared 2 bases from V and 6 bases from J, leaving 14 bases between. The length of the CDR3 is 16 residues. DNA for the CDR3: TGTGCCAGCAGTGAAACGGTGGGAGTGGGTAATTCACCCCTCCACTTT. Translation gives CASSETVGVGNSPLHF.

The chain joins TRBV28 to TRBJ1-1, with D possibly TRBD1 on 6 matching bases. The germline V gene has CDR1 MDHEN and CDR2 SYDVKM. The CDR3 length is 12 residues. V lost 6 bases and J lost 9, with 14 bases in between. CDR3 DNA sequence: TGTGCCAGCAGGCCTAACAGGGACAAAGCTTTCTTT. Translating gives CASRPNRDKAFF.

The J gene is TRBJ2-7, the V gene TRBV27, with D perhaps given as TRBD1 or TRBD2 (5 bases each). CDR1 is MNHEY, CDR2 SMNVEV, per germline (reference sequence). The CDR3 runs 16 residues. Trimming stripped 4 bases from V and 1 base from J, with 17 bases between. The CDR3 spells CASSSARGVRSYEQYF. The CDR3 DNA sequence: TGTGCCAGCAGTTCCGCTCGGGGCGTCAGGTCCTACGAGCAGTACTTC.

The CDR3, as DNA: TGTGCCAGCATATGCAGCGTACAAAGTCGGGCCAACGTCCTGACTTTC. Translation gives CASICSVQSRANVLTF. V and J are TRBV5-7 and TRBJ2-6; D ambiguous. TRBV5-7 is marked as an open reading frame, function uncertain. Trimming took 6 bases from V and 5 from J, leaving 18 bases between them. This CDR3 contains 16 residues.